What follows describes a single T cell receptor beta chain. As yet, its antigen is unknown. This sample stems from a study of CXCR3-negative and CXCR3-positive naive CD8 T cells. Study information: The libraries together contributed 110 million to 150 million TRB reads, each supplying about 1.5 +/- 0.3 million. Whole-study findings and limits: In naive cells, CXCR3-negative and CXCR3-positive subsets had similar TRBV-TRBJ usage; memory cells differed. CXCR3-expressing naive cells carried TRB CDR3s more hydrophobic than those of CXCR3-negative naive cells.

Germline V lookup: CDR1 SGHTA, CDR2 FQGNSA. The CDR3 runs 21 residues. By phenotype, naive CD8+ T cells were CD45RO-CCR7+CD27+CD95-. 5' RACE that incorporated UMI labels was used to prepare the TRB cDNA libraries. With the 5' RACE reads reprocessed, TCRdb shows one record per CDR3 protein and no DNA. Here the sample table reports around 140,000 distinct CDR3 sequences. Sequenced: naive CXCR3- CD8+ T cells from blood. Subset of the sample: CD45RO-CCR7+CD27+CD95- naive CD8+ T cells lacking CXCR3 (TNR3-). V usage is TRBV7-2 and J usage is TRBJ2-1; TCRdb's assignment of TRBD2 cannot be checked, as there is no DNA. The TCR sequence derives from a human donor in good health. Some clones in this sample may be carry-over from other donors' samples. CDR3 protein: CASSSGWGLAGQMTPPNEQFF.